The rows below give T cell receptor beta chains drawn from one sample of a study of CD8 T cells in ankylosing spondylitis. TCRdb fed the 5' RACE reads into MiXCR, producing one record per CDR3 protein. The repertoire has roughly 130,000 distinct CDR3 sequences, roughly 7.3% of them found once; the top ten carry 12%. The specimen sequenced was blood, either unsorted or a sorted T cell fraction (not recorded which). The receptors were gathered from a male donor with ankylosing spondylitis or in good health (not recorded which). The CDR3 runs from the conserved cysteine through the conserved F or W. The D gene is left open where the match is weak. Clone size is not always given. Where it is, it says once, few, many or a class for expanded clones.

-	TRBV5-4	-	TRBJ2-1	14	CASSPASSYNEQFF	TGTGCCAGCAGTCCGGCTAGCTCCTACAATGAGCAGTTCTTC
many	TRBV20-1	-	TRBJ1-1	14	CSARTGSPNTEAFF	TGCAGTGCTAGGACCGGGTCTCCGAACACTGAAGCTTTCTTT
many	TRBV12-3/TRBV12-4	-	TRBJ1-5	14	CASSLGDGHQPQHF	TGTGCCAGCAGTTTGGGGGACGGTCATCAGCCCCAGCATTTT
many	TRBV5-1	-	TRBJ1-3	16	CASSFDSSRAGNTIYF	TGCGCCAGCAGCTTTGACAGCTCCCGGGCTGGAAACACCATATATTTT
many	TRBV12-3/TRBV12-4	TRBD1	TRBJ1-1	13	CASSTPSDRRAFF	TGTGCCAGCAGTACCCCTTCGGACAGGCGGGCTTTCTTT
many	TRBV3-1	TRBD1	TRBJ1-1	16	CASSQMTGGLNTEAFF	TGTGCCAGCAGCCAAATGACAGGGGGCCTGAACACTGAAGCTTTCTTT
many	TRBV10-3	TRBD1	TRBJ1-4	18	CAISESMTGGSTNEKLFF	TGTGCCATCAGTGAGTCGATGACAGGGGGCTCAACTAATGAAAAACTGTTTTTT
many	TRBV5-1	-	TRBJ1-1	15	CASRDAGTENTEAFF	TGCGCCAGCAGAGATGCCGGGACGGAAAACACTGAAGCTTTCTTT
many	TRBV3-1	TRBD1	TRBJ1-5	15	CASSPTTGLNQPQHF	TGTGCCAGCAGCCCAACGACAGGGCTCAATCAGCCCCAGCATTTT
many	TRBV5-1	TRBD1	TRBJ2-7	14	CASSFRQGASEQYF	TGCGCCAGCAGCTTTCGACAGGGTGCGTCCGAGCAGTACTTC
many	TRBV7-2	-	TRBJ1-5	16	CASSLDAGYSNQPQHF	TGTGCCAGCAGCTTAGACGCAGGGTATAGCAATCAGCCCCAGCATTTT
many	TRBV12-3/TRBV12-4	-	TRBJ2-3	15	CASSPGFRRADTQYF	TGTGCCAGCAGCCCGGGCTTCCGCCGGGCAGATACGCAGTATTTT
many	TRBV15	-	TRBJ1-4	13	CATSRGGNEKLFF	TGTGCCACCAGCAGAGGGGGGAATGAAAAACTGTTTTTT
many	TRBV5-1	-	TRBJ2-3	14	CASSLTDRGDTQYF	TGCGCCAGCAGCTTGACAGATCGAGGAGATACGCAGTATTTT
many	TRBV7-3	TRBD2	TRBJ2-1	16	CASSPSGTSAINEQFF	TGTGCCAGCAGCCCATCCGGGACTAGCGCCATCAATGAGCAGTTCTTC
many	TRBV18	TRBD1	TRBJ2-5	15	CASSPRTGTQETQYF	TGTGCCAGCTCACCACGGACAGGGACCCAAGAGACCCAGTACTTC
many	TRBV20-1	-	TRBJ1-5	14	CSASPQATDQPQHF	TGCAGTGCTAGTCCACAGGCGACCGATCAGCCCCAGCATTTT
many	TRBV7-9	-	TRBJ2-7	15	CASSLAGTVAYEQYF	TGTGCCAGCAGCTTAGCCGGGACCGTCGCCTACGAGCAGTACTTC
many	TRBV5-1	-	TRBJ1-5	15	CASSLGEGGNQPQHF	TGCGCCAGCAGCTTGGGCGAAGGAGGCAATCAGCCCCAGCATTTT
many	TRBV5-5	-	TRBJ1-5	16	CASSLAVGSRNQPQHF	TGTGCCAGCAGCTTGGCTGTGGGGAGCCGGAATCAGCCCCAGCATTTT
-	TRBV5-1	TRBD2	TRBJ2-1	15	CASSLTLAGYNEQFF	TGCGCCAGCAGCTTGACACTAGCGGGGTACAATGAGCAGTTCTTC
many	TRBV7-3	TRBD1	TRBJ1-1	16	CASSNPGTGGGTEAFF	TGTGCCAGCAGCAATCCCGGGACAGGGGGTGGGACTGAAGCTTTCTTT
many	TRBV28	-	TRBJ2-5	13	CASSLPGSETQYF	TGTGCCAGCAGTCTACCCGGGAGTGAGACCCAGTACTTC
many	TRBV7-2	TRBD2	TRBJ2-3	15	CASTVSGRGMDTQYF	TGTGCCAGCACCGTTAGCGGGAGGGGCATGGATACGCAGTATTTT
many	TRBV7-2	-	TRBJ2-7	12	CASSQTSPPQYF	TGTGCCAGCAGCCAGACCAGTCCCCCTCAGTACTTC
many	TRBV5-5	TRBD1	TRBJ2-7	15	CASSDGQVLSYEQYF	TGTGCCAGCAGCGACGGACAGGTACTATCCTACGAGCAGTACTTC
many	TRBV6-5	-	TRBJ1-1	15	CASSYSQGSGTEAFF	TGTGCCAGCAGTTACTCGCAGGGCTCCGGCACTGAAGCTTTCTTT
many	TRBV5-1	TRBD2	TRBJ2-1	15	CASSFSGSSYNEQFF	TGCGCCAGCAGCTTTAGCGGGAGCTCCTACAATGAGCAGTTCTTC
few	TRBV18	-	TRBJ2-5	14	CASSPPGGKETQYF	TGTGCCAGCTCACCGCCGGGCGGCAAAGAGACCCAGTACTTC
many	TRBV20-1	TRBD1	TRBJ1-6	15	CSARDQGQGGSPLHF	TGCAGTGCTAGAGATCAAGGACAGGGGGGTTCACCCCTCCACTTT
many	TRBV20-1	TRBD1	TRBJ1-2	13	CSASVQGAGGYTF	TGCAGTGCTAGTGTCCAGGGGGCGGGTGGCTACACCTTC
many	TRBV20-1	-	TRBJ1-1	14	CSARVRGGGTEAFF	TGCAGTGCTAGAGTACGGGGAGGGGGCACTGAAGCTTTCTTT
-	TRBV9	-	TRBJ2-7	16	CASSPLIRGASYEQYF	TGTGCCAGCAGCCCTCTAATCCGCGGGGCCTCCTACGAGCAGTACTTC
many	TRBV3-1	-	TRBJ1-2	14	CASSQAEGSVGYTF	TGTGCCAGCAGCCAAGCCGAGGGCTCCGTCGGCTACACCTTC
many	TRBV5-1	-	TRBJ1-1	14	CASSLSTVVSEAFF	TGCGCCAGCAGCTTATCTACAGTAGTCTCTGAAGCTTTCTTT
many	TRBV20-1	-	TRBJ2-7	14	CSARDQASSYEQYF	TGCAGTGCTAGAGATCAGGCCAGCTCCTACGAGCAGTACTTC
many	TRBV12-3/TRBV12-4	TRBD1	TRBJ2-7	15	CASSWGTGGAYEQYF	TGTGCCAGCAGTTGGGGGACAGGAGGGGCCTACGAGCAGTACTTC